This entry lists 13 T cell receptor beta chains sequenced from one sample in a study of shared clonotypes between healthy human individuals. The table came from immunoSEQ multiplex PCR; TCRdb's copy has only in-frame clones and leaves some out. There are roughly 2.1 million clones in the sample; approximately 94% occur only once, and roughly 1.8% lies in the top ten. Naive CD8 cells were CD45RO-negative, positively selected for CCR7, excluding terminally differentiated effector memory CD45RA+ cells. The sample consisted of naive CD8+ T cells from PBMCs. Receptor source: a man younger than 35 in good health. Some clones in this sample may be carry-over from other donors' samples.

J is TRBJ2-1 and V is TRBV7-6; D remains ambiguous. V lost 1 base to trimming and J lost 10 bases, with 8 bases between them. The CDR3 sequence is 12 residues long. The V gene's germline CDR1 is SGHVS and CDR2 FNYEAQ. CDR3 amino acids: CASSLGPQEQFF. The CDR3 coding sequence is TGTGCCAGCAGCTTAGGACCCCAGGAGCAGTTCTTC.

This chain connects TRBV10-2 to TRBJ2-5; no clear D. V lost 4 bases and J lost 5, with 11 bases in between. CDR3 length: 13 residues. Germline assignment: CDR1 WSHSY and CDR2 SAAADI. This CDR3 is CASSVSQPETQYF. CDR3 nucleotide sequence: TGCGCCAGCAGTGTCAGTCAGCCCGAGACCCAGTACTTC.

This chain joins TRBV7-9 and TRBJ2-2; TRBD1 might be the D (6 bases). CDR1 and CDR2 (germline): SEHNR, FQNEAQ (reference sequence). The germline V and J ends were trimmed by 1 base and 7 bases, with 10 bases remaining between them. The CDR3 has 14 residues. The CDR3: CASSLGGRNGELFF. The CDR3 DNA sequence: TGTGCCAGCAGCTTAGGGGGGCGGAACGGGGAGCTGTTTTTT.

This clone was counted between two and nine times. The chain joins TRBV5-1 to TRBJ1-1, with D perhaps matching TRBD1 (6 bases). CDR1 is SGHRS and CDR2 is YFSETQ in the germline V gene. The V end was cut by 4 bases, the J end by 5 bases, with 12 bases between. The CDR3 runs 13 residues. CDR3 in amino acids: CASSHRVGTEAFF. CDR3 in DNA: TGCGCCAGCAGCCACAGGGTAGGTACTGAAGCTTTCTTT. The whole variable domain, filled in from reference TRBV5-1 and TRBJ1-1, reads KAGVTQTPRYLIKTRGQQVTLSCSPISGHRSVSWYQQTPGQGLQFLFEYFSETQRNKGNFPGRFSGRQFSNSRSEMNVSTLELGDSALYLCASSHRVGTEAFFGQGTRLTVV.

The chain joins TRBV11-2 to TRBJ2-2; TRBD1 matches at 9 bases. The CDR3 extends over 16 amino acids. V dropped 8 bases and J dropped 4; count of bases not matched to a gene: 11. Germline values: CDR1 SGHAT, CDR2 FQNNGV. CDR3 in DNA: TGTGCCAGCCGGAAGGGACAGGGAGGCGGCACCGGGGAGCTGTTTTTT. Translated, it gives CASRKGQGGGTGELFF. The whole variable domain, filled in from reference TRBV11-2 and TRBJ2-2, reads EAGVAQSPRYKIIEKRQSVAFWCNPISGHATLYWYQQILGQGPKLLIQFQNNGVVDDSQLPKDRFSAERLKGVDSTLKIQPAKLEDSAVYLCASRKGQGGGTGELFFGEGSRLTVL.

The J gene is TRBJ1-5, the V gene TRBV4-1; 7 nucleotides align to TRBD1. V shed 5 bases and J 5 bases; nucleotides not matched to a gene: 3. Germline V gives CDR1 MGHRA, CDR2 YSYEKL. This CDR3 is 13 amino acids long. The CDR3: CASSADRDQPQHF. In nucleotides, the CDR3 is TGCGCCAGCAGCGCAGACAGGGATCAGCCCCAGCATTTT.

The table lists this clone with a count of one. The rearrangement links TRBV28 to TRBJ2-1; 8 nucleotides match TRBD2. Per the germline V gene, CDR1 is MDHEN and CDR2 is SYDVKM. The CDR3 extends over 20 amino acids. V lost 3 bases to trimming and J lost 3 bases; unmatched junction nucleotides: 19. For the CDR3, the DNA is TGTGCCAGCAGTTTTTTGGCGGGAGGCCCCCCAGTTCCCGTCTACAATGAGCAGTTCTTC. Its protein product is CASSFLAGGPPVPVYNEQFF.

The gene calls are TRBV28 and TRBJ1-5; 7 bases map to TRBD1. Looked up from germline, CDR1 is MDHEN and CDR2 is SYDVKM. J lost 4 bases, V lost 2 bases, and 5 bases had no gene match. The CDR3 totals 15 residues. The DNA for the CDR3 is TGTGCCAGCAGTTTACAGGGGGAGGGTAATCAGCCCCAGCATTTT. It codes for CASSLQGEGNQPQHF.

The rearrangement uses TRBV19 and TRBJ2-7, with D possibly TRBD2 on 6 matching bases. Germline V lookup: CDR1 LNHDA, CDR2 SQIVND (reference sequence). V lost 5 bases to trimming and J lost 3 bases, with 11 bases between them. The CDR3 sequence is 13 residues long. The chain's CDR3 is CASSPGGGYEQYF. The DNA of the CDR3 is TGTGCCAGTAGTCCCGGGGGAGGCTACGAGCAGTACTTC.

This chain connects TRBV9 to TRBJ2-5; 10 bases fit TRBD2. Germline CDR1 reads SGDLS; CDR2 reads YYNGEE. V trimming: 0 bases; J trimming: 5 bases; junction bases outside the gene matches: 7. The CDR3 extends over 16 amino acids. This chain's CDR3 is CASSVGLAGAYETQYF. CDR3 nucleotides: TGTGCCAGCAGCGTAGGGCTAGCGGGAGCTTACGAGACCCAGTACTTC.

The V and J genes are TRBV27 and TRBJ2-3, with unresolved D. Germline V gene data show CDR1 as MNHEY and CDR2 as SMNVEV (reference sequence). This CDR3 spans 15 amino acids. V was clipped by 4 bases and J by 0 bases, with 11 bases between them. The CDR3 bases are TGTGCCAGCAGTTCAGACCCAGCTAGCACAGATACGCAGTATTTT. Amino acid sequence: CASSSDPASTDTQYF.

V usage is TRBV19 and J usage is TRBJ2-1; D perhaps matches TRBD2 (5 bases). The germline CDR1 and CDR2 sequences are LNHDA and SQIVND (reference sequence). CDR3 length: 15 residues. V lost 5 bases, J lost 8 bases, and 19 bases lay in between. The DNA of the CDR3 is TGTGCCAGTAGTTCCTTCCTCGGGCGGGCCGATGAGCAGTTCTTC. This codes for CASSSFLGRADEQFF.

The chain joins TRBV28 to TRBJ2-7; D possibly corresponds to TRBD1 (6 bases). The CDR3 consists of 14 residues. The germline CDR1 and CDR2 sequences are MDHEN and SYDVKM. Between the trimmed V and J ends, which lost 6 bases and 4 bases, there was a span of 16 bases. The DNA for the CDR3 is TGTGCCAGCAGAAAGCGGCAGGGGAAATACGAGCAGTACTTC. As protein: CASRKRQGKYEQYF.